This T cell receptor (beta chain) was profiled in a study of blood T cells in healthy people across ages. Looking at the study overall: About one barcoded beta molecule per two T cells came from capture by template switching. Findings and caveats of the study: A roughly linear fall in TCR beta diversity per million T cells was seen with increasing age.

Through a sample-barcoded 5' primer and a J-beta primer mix, a second PCR was run for roughly 6 to 11 cycles. Using its own MiXCR run on the 5' RACE reads, TCRdb lists one record per CDR3 protein. This table has 1.5 million to 2 million distinct CDR3 sequences, about 30% appearing once. Every sample yielded at least 6.5 million isolated PBMCs. Per sample, extraction of total RNA gave at least 5.5 micrograms in every case. Points on this clonotype: Its specificity is not known.

V was clipped by 2 bases and J by 4 bases, with 12 bases between them. The CDR3 totals 14 residues. Germline values: CDR1 DFQATT, CDR2 SNEGSKA (reference sequence). The chain combines TRBV20-1 with TRBJ1-3, with D maybe TRBD1 (6 bases). The sequencing sample was made of blood. The clonotype originates from a woman in her twenties or thirties in good health. The CDR3 nucleotides read TGCAGTGCTAGATCTCAGGGGTCCGGAAACACCATATATTTT. It encodes CSARSQGSGNTIYF.